These 26 T cell receptor beta chains were sequenced from one sample in a study of shared clonotypes between healthy human individuals. Using immunoSEQ multiplex PCR, the repertoire was profiled, and TCRdb retains in-frame clones only, with some absent. The sample has about 480,000 clones; approximately 79% are singletons. Sequencing was performed on PBMCs. Every receptor here comes from a woman in her thirties or forties in good health. Some clones in this sample may be carry-over from other donors' samples.

Many counts were recorded for this clone. The rearrangement links TRBV30 to TRBJ2-3; 9 bases fit TRBD1. V shed 7 bases and J 5 bases; nucleotides not matched to a gene: 7. Germline lookup yields CDR1 GTSNPN and CDR2 SVGIG (reference sequence). The CDR3 has 13 residues. CDR3 protein: CAFTGTGLDTQYF. The DNA for the CDR3 is TGTGCCTTTACCGGGACAGGGCTAGATACGCAGTATTTT. The full variable domain, with the rest looked up from reference TRBV30 and TRBJ2-3, is SQTIHQWPATLVQPVGSPLSLECTVEGTSNPNLYWYRQAAGRGLQLLFYSVGIGQISSEVPQNLSASRPQDRQFILSSKKLLLSDSGFYLCAFTGTGLDTQYFGPGTRLTVL.

The chain carries TRBV28 and TRBJ2-7, with 9 bases aligning to TRBD1. V shed 2 bases, J shed 12 bases, and the junction held 5 bases outside the gene matches. This CDR3 spans 12 amino acids. The germline V gene encodes CDR1 MDHEN and CDR2 SYDVKM. This CDR3 reads CASSLETGGTYF. CDR3 in DNA: TGTGCCAGCAGTTTAGAGACAGGGGGTACGTACTTC.

This clone was seen a few times. V and J are TRBV27 and TRBJ2-1; no clear D. The germline gives CDR1 MNHEY, CDR2 SMNVEV (reference sequence). This CDR3 region has 14 residues. The V end was cut by 3 bases, the J end by 0 bases, with 6 bases between. The CDR3 sequence is CASSFSLSYNEQFF. The DNA for the CDR3 is TGTGCCAGCAGTTTCTCGCTCTCCTACAATGAGCAGTTCTTC.

The chain has TRBV6-5 and TRBJ2-7; D is possibly TRBD2 (6 bases). The CDR3 runs 14 residues. Looked up from germline, CDR1 is MNHEY and CDR2 is SVGAGI. V was pared by 6 bases and J by 5 bases, with 17 bases between. CDR3 coding DNA: TGTGCCAGCAGACTACTTGGAGGGTCTGACGAGCAGTACTTC. Protein sequence: CASRLLGGSDEQYF.

The chain uses TRBV12-1 and TRBJ2-3; TRBD2, as called in the table, went unchecked against the DNA. TRBV12-1 is labeled a pseudogene. The CDR3 sequence is 15 residues long. CDR3 in DNA: TGTGCCAGCAGCTTTCGGAGCGGGAGCACAGATACGCAGTATTTT. It encodes CASSFRSGSTDTQYF.

This clone occurred once. The rearrangement joins TRBV2 to TRBJ1-5; D is undetermined. The CDR3 has 14 amino acids. Trimming cost V 1 base and J 5 bases, with 9 bases left between them. Germline CDR1 reads SNHLY; CDR2 reads FYNNEI. CDR3 nucleotide sequence: TGTGCCAGCAGTGAAGGTTCGGTTGATCAGCCCCAGCATTTT. This gives the protein CASSEGSVDQPQHF.

This clone occurred a few times. The chain couples TRBV5-1 to TRBJ2-4; TRBD2 matches 11 bases. Looked up from germline, CDR1 is SGHRS and CDR2 is YFSETQ. This CDR3 comprises 19 residues. Trimming at V came to 3 bases and at J to 1 base, leaving 12 bases not matched to a gene. The CDR3 loop is CASSYATSGTQGAKNIQYF. The CDR3 nucleotides are TGCGCCAGCAGCTACGCGACTAGCGGGACACAGGGGGCCAAAAACATTCAGTACTTC.

The chain has TRBV5-1 and TRBJ1-1; D is ambiguous. This CDR3 has 16 amino acids. The germline gives CDR1 SGHRS, CDR2 YFSETQ. V was cut by 0 bases and J by 2 bases, with 14 bases left in between. The CDR3 loop reads CASSLGSQAKNTEAFF. CDR3 bases: TGCGCCAGCAGCTTGGGGAGCCAGGCTAAAAACACTGAAGCTTTCTTT.

A few counts support this clone. The gene calls are TRBV19 and TRBJ2-7; 8 bases are a match to TRBD1. The CDR3 is 14 amino acids. Germline V gene lookup returns CDR1 LNHDA and CDR2 SQIVND (reference sequence). The junction had 5 bases not matched to a gene; V was cut back by 3 bases and J by 4 bases. The chain's CDR3 is CASSIGQGWYEQYF. The CDR3 DNA is TGTGCCAGTAGTATCGGACAGGGCTGGTACGAGCAGTACTTC.

This clone has only one observation. The chain recombines TRBV15 with TRBJ2-7; D is perhaps TRBD1 or TRBD2 (7 bases each). Trimming stripped 6 bases from V and 5 bases from J, with 14 bases between. This CDR3 region has 13 residues. Germline V gene lookup returns CDR1 LNHNV and CDR2 YYDKDF (reference sequence). CDR3 protein: CATSLQGRDEQYF. The CDR3 DNA is TGTGCCACCAGTTTACAGGGGAGGGACGAGCAGTACTTC.

The CDR3 is CASSLEDYSYEQYF. The CDR3 DNA reads as TGTGCCAGCAGCTTAGAAGACTACAGCTACGAGCAGTACTTC. The chain joins TRBV11-2 to TRBJ2-7; D perhaps matches TRBD2 (5 bases). The length of the CDR3 is 14 residues. V lost 0 bases and J lost 3, with 9 bases in between. The germline V gene encodes CDR1 SGHAT and CDR2 FQNNGV. Based on the CDR3 plus reference TRBV11-2 and TRBJ2-7, the full variable domain is EAGVAQSPRYKIIEKRQSVAFWCNPISGHATLYWYQQILGQGPKLLIQFQNNGVVDDSQLPKDRFSAERLKGVDSTLKIQPAKLEDSAVYLCASSLEDYSYEQYFGPGTRLTVT.

The gene calls are TRBV2 and TRBJ1-4; TRBD1 agrees at 7 bases. The CDR3 has 14 amino acids. Germline loops: CDR1 SNHLY, CDR2 FYNNEI. V gave up 4 bases and J gave up 7 bases; unmatched junction bases: 6. The CDR3: CASSGGNRGEKLFF. The CDR3 DNA reads TGTGCCAGCAGTGGAGGGAACAGGGGTGAAAAACTGTTTTTT. Full variable domain (outside the CDR3, taken from reference TRBV2 and TRBJ1-4): EPEVTQTPSHQVTQMGQEVILRCVPISNHLYFYWYRQILGQKVEFLVSFYNNEISEKSEIFDDQFSVERPDGSNFTLKIRSTKLEDSAMYFCASSGGNRGEKLFFGSGTQLSVL.

The chain uses TRBV5-5 and TRBJ2-7, with 9 nucleotides matching TRBD2. Trimming took 0 bases from V and 4 from J; bases not matched to a gene: 5. Germline CDR1 SGHKS, CDR2 YYEKEE (reference sequence). CDR3 size: 15 residues. The DNA of the CDR3 is TGTGCCAGCAGCTTGGGGCTAGCGGGAAGATACGAGCAGTACTTC. Translated: CASSLGLAGRYEQYF.

This clone was detected many times. The chain recombines TRBV6-1 with TRBJ1-6, with TRBD1 matching over 7 bases. The CDR3 is 13 amino acids. The germline V gene encodes CDR1 MNHNS and CDR2 SASEGT. The junction had 12 bases not matched to a gene; V was cut back by 8 bases and J by 14 bases. Here the CDR3 reads CASLTRQGPSLHF. CDR3 nucleotide sequence: TGTGCCAGCCTAACCCGACAGGGCCCATCCCTCCACTTT.

This chain joins TRBV10-3 and TRBJ2-6; no definite D call. The CDR3 has 12 amino acids. V was pared by 11 bases and J by 4 bases, with 9 bases between. Germline CDR1 and CDR2: ENHRY and SYGVKD. CDR3 loop: CALSTGANVLTF. The CDR3, as DNA: TGTGCCCTCTCGACCGGGGCCAACGTCCTGACTTTC.

Regarding this clone: In the same sample, other DNA sequences code for this CDR3. The chain combines TRBV10-3 with TRBJ2-7; the D gene could be TRBD1 or TRBD2 (5 bases each). The CDR3 spans 13 residues. In germline, CDR1 is ENHRY, CDR2 SYGVKD. V lost 6 bases and J 6 bases, leaving 15 bases between the germline ends. DNA for the CDR3: TGTGCCATCAGAAGTCAGGGAGATGCCGAGCAGTACTTC. Its translation is CAIRSQGDAEQYF.

V gene TRBV20-1 combines with J gene TRBJ1-1, with D unresolved. CDR1 DFQATT and CDR2 SNEGSKA come from the germline V gene (reference sequence). This CDR3 comprises 10 residues. Trimming cost V 3 bases and J 11 bases, with 10 bases left between them. The CDR3: CSASRVYAFF. In DNA form, the CDR3 reads TGCAGTGCTAGTCGGGTTTACGCTTTCTTT.

A single count supports this clone. The rearrangement uses TRBV28 and TRBJ2-5; a possible D gene is TRBD2 (5 bases). The DNA end is a closer match to TRBJ2-7, so the J assignment may be wrong. CDR1 and CDR2 (germline): MDHEN, SYDVKM. The CDR3 totals 13 residues. CDR3 protein: CASSLAGLYEQYF. DNA of the CDR3: TGTGCCAGCAGTTTAGCGGGCCTCTACGAGCAGTACTTC.

This chain uses TRBV27 with TRBJ2-5; D remains unclear. This CDR3 has 10 residues. The germline V and J ends were trimmed by 10 bases and 5 bases, with 8 bases remaining between them. Germline V CDR1 and CDR2: MNHEY, SMNVEV (reference sequence). CDR3 nucleotides: TGTGCCACCTCCAGGGAGACCCAGTACTTC. Its translation: CATSRETQYF.

This clone was recorded a few times. The V call is TRBV19, the J call TRBJ1-1; 8 nucleotides align to TRBD1. Germline CDR1 reads LNHDA; CDR2 reads SQIVND (reference sequence). The CDR3 extends over 16 amino acids. Losses at the gene ends were 0 bases for V and 5 bases for J; bases not matched to a gene: 8. The CDR3: CASSIDLMDRVTEAFF. CDR3 sequence (DNA): TGTGCCAGTAGTATAGATCTGATGGACAGGGTTACTGAAGCTTTCTTT.

This clone has more than one count but fewer than ten. The chain links TRBV6-4 to TRBJ2-2, with TRBD1 identical over 11 bases. The junction had 5 bases not matched to a gene; V was cut back by 2 bases and J by 6 bases. The germline gives CDR1 MRHNA, CDR2 SNTAGT. The CDR3 loop spans 16 amino acids. CDR3 sequence: CASSDGPGQGAGELFF. CDR3 nucleotides: TGTGCCAGCAGTGACGGGCCGGGACAGGGGGCCGGGGAGCTGTTTTTT.

The rearrangement joins TRBV7-2 to TRBJ1-1; D is possibly TRBD1 (6 bases). CDR1 and CDR2 from the germline V gene are SGHTA and FQGNSA. This CDR3 contains 15 residues. V was shortened by 2 bases and J by 5 bases, with 15 bases between the two germline ends. The CDR3 loop reads CASSLMENRVTEAFF. In nucleotides, the CDR3 is TGTGCCAGCAGCTTAATGGAAAACAGGGTGACTGAAGCTTTCTTT.

The chain's CDR3 is CASSPEPTGGSYEQYF. For the CDR3, the DNA is TGTGCCAGCAGCCCTGAACCGACAGGGGGATCCTACGAGCAGTACTTC. The genes are TRBV4-2 and TRBJ2-7, with 9 bases fitting TRBD1. V lost 4 bases and J lost 1; bases outside the gene matches: 8. CDR1 and CDR2 (germline): LGHNA, YNFKEQ. This CDR3 has 16 amino acids.

The genes are TRBV5-1 and TRBJ2-3; a possible D gene is TRBD1 (5 bases). The CDR3 sequence is 13 residues long. Trimming shortened V by 4 bases and J by 3 bases, and 9 bases separated the two germline ends. The V gene's germline CDR1 is SGHRS and CDR2 YFSETQ. Here the CDR3 DNA reads TGCGCCAGCAGCCCCAGGGTGACAGATACGCAGTATTTT. It is translated as CASSPRVTDTQYF.

Turning to this clone: This likely stems from a read error, as it lies one base from a far larger clone. The chain uses TRBV11-2 and TRBJ2-2, with TRBD2 identical over 8 bases. V dropped 1 base and J dropped 6; count of bases not matched to a gene: 1. Germline lookup yields CDR1 SGHAT and CDR2 FQNNGV. This CDR3 is built from 14 residues. This chain's CDR3 is CASSLAGGAGELFF. The CDR3 coding sequence is TGTGCCAGCAGCTTAGCGGGAGGGGCCGGGGAGCTGTTTTTT.

The chain employs TRBV5-6 and TRBJ1-2, with 10 positions matching TRBD1. Germline V CDR1 and CDR2: SGHDT, YYEEEE. With V trimmed by 0 bases and J by 4 bases, 9 bases remained unmatched. This CDR3 has 17 residues. The CDR3 reads CASSLGDRGPSSYGYTF. CDR3 in DNA: TGTGCCAGCAGCTTGGGGGACAGGGGTCCCTCTAGCTATGGCTACACCTTC.